One sample yielded the 24 T cell receptor beta chains listed below, sequenced in a study of immune evolution from preneoplasia to lung adenocarcinoma. Sequencing used immunoSEQ multiplex PCR; TCRdb keeps in-frame clones, though not all of them. The sample has 20,000 to 25,000 clones, 60% to 80% seen once. The specimen sequenced was FFPE invasive lung adenocarcinoma tissue. Receptor source: a person aged 60 to 70 with lung adenocarcinoma.

CDR3 loop: CASSESGRMNEQYF. The CDR3 DNA reads TGCGCCAGCAGTGAGTCGGGAAGGATGAACGAGCAGTACTTC. The V and J genes are TRBV10-1 and TRBJ2-7; D ambiguous. The CDR3 spans 14 residues. V was shortened by 0 bases and J by 5 bases, with 11 bases between the two germline ends. Per the germline V gene, CDR1 is WNHNN and CDR2 is SYGVQD (reference sequence).

This rearrangement joins TRBV9 to TRBJ2-1; 8 nucleotides agree with TRBD1. Germline-derived CDR1 and CDR2 are SGDLS and YYNGEE. The ends lost 0 bases at V and 6 bases at J; junction bases unmatched: 5. This CDR3 has 15 amino acids. The CDR3 region is CASSVGVGTGNEQFF. For the CDR3, the DNA is TGTGCCAGCAGCGTAGGAGTGGGGACAGGCAATGAGCAGTTCTTC. Looking up the rest from reference TRBV9 and TRBJ2-1 gives the full variable domain: DSGVTQTPKHLITATGQRVTLRCSPRSGDLSVYWYQQSLDQGLQFLIQYYNGEERAKGNILERFSAQQFPDLHSELNLSSLELGDSALYFCASSVGVGTGNEQFFGPGTRLTVL.

V usage is TRBV15 and J usage is TRBJ2-1; 11 positions match TRBD2. Unmatched junction bases numbered 0, after V lost 3 bases and J lost 2 bases. The CDR3 has 15 residues. The germline gives CDR1 LNHNV, CDR2 YYDKDF (reference sequence). The CDR3 DNA follows: TGTGCCACCAGCAGGACTAGCGGGACCTACAATGAGCAGTTCTTC. It codes for CATSRTSGTYNEQFF. The variable domain in full, completed from reference TRBV15 and TRBJ2-1, reads DAMVIQNPRYQVTQFGKPVTLSCSQTLNHNVMYWYQQKSSQAPKLLFHYYDKDFNNEADTPDNFQSRRPNTSFCFLDIRSPGLGDTAMYLCATSRTSGTYNEQFFGPGTRLTVL.

This chain uses TRBV28 with TRBJ1-6; the D gene is possibly TRBD1 (5 bases). The CDR3 sequence is 16 residues long. Germline CDR1 is MDHEN and CDR2 is SYDVKM. Trimming took off 6 bases at V and 9 bases at J, with 21 bases between the two ends. The DNA of the CDR3 is TGTGCCAGCAGACGGCGGGGTAGCCAGGGAGGTTCACCCCTCCACTTT. Protein product: CASRRRGSQGGSPLHF.

The CDR3 region has the DNA TGTGCCAGCAGTTACTCGAACGGGTTCAATCAGCCCCAGCATTTT. Translating gives CASSYSNGFNQPQHF. The chain carries TRBV6-5 and TRBJ1-5; D gene unclear. Germline V lookup: CDR1 MNHEY, CDR2 SVGAGI. Trimming shortened V by 0 bases and J by 3 bases, and 9 bases separated the two germline ends. This CDR3 has 15 residues.

This clone was seen only a few times. This CDR3 reads CASSLYGYEQYF. CDR3 sequence (DNA): TGTGCCAGCAGCCTTTATGGCTACGAGCAGTACTTC. The chain links TRBV27 to TRBJ2-7; D remains ambiguous. CDR3 size: 12 residues. The germline CDR1 and CDR2 sequences are MNHEY and SMNVEV (reference sequence). Deletions cut 6 bases from V and 3 bases from J, with 9 bases between.

The chain couples TRBV5-1 to TRBJ1-1; TRBD1 matches 7 bases. Losses at the gene ends were 2 bases for V and 4 bases for J; bases not matched to a gene: 11. Germline V lookup: CDR1 SGHRS, CDR2 YFSETQ. The length of the CDR3 is 16 residues. CDR3 coding DNA: TGCGCCAGCAGCTTCCGGGACAGCTCAACGGGCACTGAAGCTTTCTTT. Its protein is CASSFRDSSTGTEAFF.

In its sample, this clone is medium-sized. This chain uses TRBV2 with TRBJ2-5; no definite D call. V lost 1 base to trimming and J lost 6 bases, with 0 bases between them. Per the germline V gene, CDR1 is SNHLY and CDR2 is FYNNEI. This CDR3 region has 10 residues. The CDR3: CASSEETQYF. The CDR3, as DNA: TGTGCCAGCAGTGAAGAGACCCAGTACTTC.

The gene calls are TRBV5-8 and TRBJ2-5, with TRBD2 matching over 10 bases. The CDR3 runs 16 residues. V was clipped by 4 bases and J by 5 bases; unmatched bases: 11. Germline V gives CDR1 SGHTS, CDR2 YDEGEE. The CDR3 sequence: CASSPWGTSEAETQYF. DNA for the CDR3: TGTGCCAGCAGCCCATGGGGGACTAGCGAGGCGGAGACCCAGTACTTC. Together with reference TRBV5-8 and TRBJ2-5, the CDR3 gives the full variable domain: EAGVTQSPTHLIKTRGQQATLRCSPISGHTSVYWYQQALGLGLQFLLWYDEGEERNRGNFPPRFSGRQFPNYSSELNVNALELEDSALYLCASSPWGTSEAETQYFGPGTRLLVL.

V usage is TRBV5-1 and J usage is TRBJ2-7, with D perhaps TRBD2 (7 bases). Germline assignment: CDR1 SGHRS and CDR2 YFSETQ. The CDR3 is 16 residues long. With 0 bases removed from V and 1 base from J, the gap between germline ends came to 14 bases. The CDR3 loop reads CASSLGGGGRSYEQYF. CDR3 nucleotide sequence: TGCGCCAGCAGCTTGGGTGGGGGGGGCAGGTCCTACGAGCAGTACTTC.

This clone was detected a few times. The genes are TRBV7-3 and TRBJ2-2, with TRBD2 matching 7 bases. Germline loops: CDR1 SGHTA, CDR2 FQGTGA. The CDR3 covers 16 residues. V lost 4 bases to trimming and J lost 3 bases; unmatched junction nucleotides: 8. CDR3 in amino acids: CASSSSASGYTGELFF. As DNA, the CDR3 is TGTGCCAGCAGCTCCTCGGCTAGCGGATACACCGGGGAGCTGTTTTTT.

V gene TRBV2 combines with J gene TRBJ2-4; 7 bases fit TRBD2. The CDR3 loop spans 16 amino acids. V trimming: 4 bases; J trimming: 8 bases; junction bases outside the gene matches: 14. In germline, CDR1 is SNHLY, CDR2 FYNNEI. CDR3 in DNA: TGTGCCAGCAGTGGTAGCCCCGGGACCGCGGGGGACATTCAGTACTTC. Amino acid sequence: CASSGSPGTAGDIQYF.

The chain is built from TRBV5-1 and TRBJ1-4; maybe TRBD1 (5 bases). This CDR3 has 15 amino acids. Germline CDR1 SGHRS, CDR2 YFSETQ. The V gene lost 5 bases and the J gene lost 3 bases, with 14 bases spanning the gap. The DNA of the CDR3 is TGCGCCAGCAGACCCACCACAGGATCTAATGAAAAACTGTTTTTT. It is translated as CASRPTTGSNEKLFF.

CDR3 sequence: CASSWDRRNTIYF. DNA for the CDR3: TGTGCCAGCAGCTGGGACCGAAGAAACACCATATATTTT. This chain links TRBV2 with TRBJ1-3; TRBD1 might be the D (5 bases). Germline CDR1 is SNHLY and CDR2 is FYNNEI. Trimming removed 6 bases at V and 5 bases at J, with 11 bases between. The CDR3 totals 13 residues.

The V gene is TRBV5-1, the J gene TRBJ2-3; D unclear. The V end lost 0 bases, the J end lost 1 base, and 3 bases lay between the germline ends. The CDR3 sequence is 13 residues long. The germline gives CDR1 SGHRS, CDR2 YFSETQ. The CDR3 bases are TGCGCCAGCAGCTTGGGGGGCACAGATACGCAGTATTTT. This gives the protein CASSLGGTDTQYF.

In this sample, this clone turned up once. J is TRBJ2-3 and V is TRBV7-9, with TRBD1 identical over 8 bases. CDR1 and CDR2 from the germline V gene are SEHNR and FQNEAQ (reference sequence). The CDR3 contains 15 residues. V shed 5 bases and J 5 bases; nucleotides not matched to a gene: 9. DNA for the CDR3: TGTGCCAGCAGCCGATGGCAGGGGGCTGAAGATACGCAGTATTTT. Translating it yields CASSRWQGAEDTQYF.

This clone was seen only a few times. The V and J genes are TRBV30 and TRBJ2-5, with a possible D match to TRBD2 (6 bases). Trimming stripped 2 bases from V and 5 bases from J, with 21 bases between. This CDR3 is built from 16 residues. Germline V lookup: CDR1 GTSNPN, CDR2 SVGIG (reference sequence). The CDR3: CAWSPRSSGGRETQYF. As DNA, the CDR3 is TGTGCCTGGAGTCCTCGGTCAAGCGGAGGGAGGGAGACCCAGTACTTC.

CDR3 loop: CASGTASGGNNEQFF. The CDR3 DNA reads TGTGCCAGCGGGACGGCATCGGGGGGGAACAATGAGCAGTTCTTC. The chain carries TRBV5-4 and TRBJ2-1; 8 bases line up with TRBD2. Germline loops: CDR1 SGHNT, CDR2 YYREEE (reference sequence). This CDR3 spans 15 amino acids. V lost 7 bases to trimming and J lost 5 bases; unmatched junction nucleotides: 11.

This rearrangement joins TRBV29-1 to TRBJ1-2, with D possibly being TRBD1 (6 bases). Germline V gene lookup returns CDR1 SQVTM and CDR2 ANQGSEA. The V end lost 4 bases, the J end lost 5 bases, and 11 bases lay between the germline ends. The CDR3 is 12 amino acids. The CDR3 region has the DNA TGCAGCGTTGTTTTGGGGACATATGGCTACACCTTC. Translating it yields CSVVLGTYGYTF.

The chain recombines TRBV11-3 with TRBJ2-7, with TRBD1 matching 8 bases. Germline assignment: CDR1 SGHNT and CDR2 YENEEA. The CDR3 has 15 amino acids. With V trimmed by 1 base and J by 5 bases, 7 bases remained unmatched. This chain's CDR3 is CASSLARQGWNEQYF. In DNA form, the CDR3 reads TGTGCCAGCAGCTTAGCCCGACAGGGGTGGAACGAGCAGTACTTC.

The V and J genes are TRBV15 and TRBJ2-2; perhaps TRBD2 as D (6 bases). Trimming cost V 8 bases and J 5 bases, with 15 bases left between them. This CDR3 comprises 14 residues. Germline V gives CDR1 LNHNV, CDR2 YYDKDF (reference sequence). The CDR3 DNA is TGTGCCACCGGACTAATGAGTGGGACCGGGGAGCTGTTTTTT. This encodes CATGLMSGTGELFF.

This sequence joins TRBV28 and TRBJ2-3, with D uncertain. The CDR3 loop spans 12 amino acids. V lost 5 bases, J lost 1 base, and 4 bases lay in between. Germline CDR1 and CDR2: MDHEN and SYDVKM. As DNA, the CDR3 is TGTGCCAGCAGTCAGGGCACAGATACGCAGTATTTT. Translation: CASSQGTDTQYF.

The chain has TRBV27 and TRBJ2-1; TRBD2 matches 7 bases. CDR1 MNHEY and CDR2 SMNVEV come from the germline V gene (reference sequence). CDR3 length: 14 residues. Trimming at V came to 7 bases and at J to 12 bases, leaving 15 bases not matched to a gene. CDR3 loop: CASMPVLLARGQFF. The CDR3 DNA follows: TGTGCCAGCATGCCCGTCTTACTAGCGAGGGGGCAGTTCTTC.

This chain links TRBV18 with TRBJ1-2; 7 bases are a match to TRBD1. V was pared by 3 bases and J by 3 bases, with 4 bases of the junction left unmatched. The CDR3 extends over 14 amino acids. Germline CDR1 is KGHSH and CDR2 is LQKENI. CDR3 residues: CASSPTGLDYGYTF. The CDR3 nucleotides are TGTGCCAGCTCACCGACAGGGTTAGACTATGGCTACACCTTC.